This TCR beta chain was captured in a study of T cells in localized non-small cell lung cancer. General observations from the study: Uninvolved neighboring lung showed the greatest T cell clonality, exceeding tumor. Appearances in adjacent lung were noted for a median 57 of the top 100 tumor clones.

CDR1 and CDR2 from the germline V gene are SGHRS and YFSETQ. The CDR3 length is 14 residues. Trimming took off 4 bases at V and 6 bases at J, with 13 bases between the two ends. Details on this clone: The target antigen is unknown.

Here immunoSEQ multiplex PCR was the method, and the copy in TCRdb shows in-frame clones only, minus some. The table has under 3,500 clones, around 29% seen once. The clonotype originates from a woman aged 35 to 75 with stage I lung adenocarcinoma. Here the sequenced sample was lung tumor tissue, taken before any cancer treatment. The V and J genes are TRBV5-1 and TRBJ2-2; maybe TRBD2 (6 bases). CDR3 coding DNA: TGCGCCAGCAGCGGGGGGTCGTATCCCGGGGAGCTGTTTTTT. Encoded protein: CASSGGSYPGELFF.